This T cell receptor (beta chain) was sequenced for a study of CD8+CD57+ T cells in acquired aplastic anemia. Study context: Yields of DNA that came from sorted CD4+ and CD8+ cells averaged about 3 ug.

This CDR3 spans 15 amino acids. V lost 6 bases to trimming and J lost 5 bases; unmatched junction nucleotides: 6. Germline V gene data show CDR1 as ENHRY and CDR2 as SYGVKD. Regarding this clonotype: The target antigen is unknown.

Study results and caveats: It was found that twenty-nine CD8+ CDR3 sequences were shared between patients and controls.

Genomic DNA served as template for TCR beta VDJ and CDR3 profiling. TCRdb called the reads again in MiXCR, with one record for every CDR3 protein. The table shows approximately 270,000 distinct CDR3 sequences, with 56% occurring only once. This clonotype was obtained from a human donor with severe aplastic anemia or a healthy control (not recorded which). The sample comprised sorted CD4+, CD8+, or CD8+CD57+ T cells (not recorded which) from PBMCs. The V gene is TRBV10-3, the J gene TRBJ2-1; 11 bases agree with TRBD2. The CDR3 loop is CAIRDSGGANNEQFF. CDR3 nucleotide sequence: TGTGCCATCAGGGATAGCGGGGGGGCGAACAATGAGCAGTTCTTC.